Shown below are 9 T cell receptor beta chains from a single sample sequenced in a study of identical twins. TCRdb re-analysed the 5' RACE reads in MiXCR, keeping a single row per CDR3 protein. The sample shows 230,000 or so distinct CDR3 sequences, about 8.3% of them seen only once. Separately, the same data were catalogued under a study of yellow fever vaccine responses in identical twins.

Sequencing was performed on CD8+ T cells sorted from blood. Receptors were obtained from a woman between 18 and 29 years old in good health.

This clonotype has a count of ten or more. The genes are TRBV29-1 and TRBJ2-7; 10 bases match TRBD1. Per germline, CDR1 SQVTM and CDR2 ANQGSEA. Germline trimming cut 3 bases from V and 5 bases from J; bases unmatched to any gene: 4. This CDR3 is 13 amino acids long. CDR3 amino acids: CSVDLGTGDEQYF. The CDR3, as DNA: TGCAGCGTTGATTTAGGGACAGGGGACGAGCAGTACTTC.

The chain employs TRBV20-1 and TRBJ2-7; D ambiguous. The CDR3 loop spans 10 amino acids. Per germline, CDR1 DFQATT and CDR2 SNEGSKA (reference sequence). Trimming removed 3 bases at V and 7 bases at J, with 7 bases between. This CDR3 is CSARDLEQYF. CDR3 coding DNA: TGCAGTGCTAGGGATTTGGAGCAGTACTTC.

This clonotype was seen ten or more times. The genes are TRBV7-9 and TRBJ2-5, with D possibly matching TRBD1 (5 bases). The CDR3 runs to 14 residues. The ends were cut back, 5 bases at V and 4 bases at J, with 14 bases in the middle. CDR1 is SEHNR, CDR2 FQNEAQ, per germline (reference sequence). The CDR3 here is CASSPRTSSETQYF. The DNA for the CDR3 is TGTGCCAGCAGCCCCCGGACATCCTCAGAGACCCAGTACTTC.

This clonotype was detected a few times. The V call is TRBV6-2 or TRBV6-3, the J call TRBJ2-7; a possible D gene is TRBD2 (5 bases). There are 15 residues in the CDR3. Germline V gene data show CDR1 as MNHEY and CDR2 as SVGEGT. Deletions cut 8 bases from V and 2 bases from J, with 19 bases between. The CDR3 loop reads CASSPVQLGAYEQYF. In DNA form, the CDR3 reads TGTGCCAGCTCCCCAGTACAGTTGGGAGCCTACGAGCAGTACTTC.

The V gene is TRBV6-1, the J gene TRBJ2-5; 10 bases map to TRBD1. The V and J ends lost 5 bases and 3 bases, in that order; junction bases with no gene match: 6. The CDR3 has 15 residues. Germline lookup yields CDR1 MNHNS and CDR2 SASEGT. The CDR3 nucleotides are TGTGCCAGCAGTAGCTACGGGACAGGGGAAGAGACCCAGTACTTC. Translated, it gives CASSSYGTGEETQYF.

This clonotype was observed a handful of times. The chain carries TRBV27 and TRBJ2-2; D gene uncertain. The CDR3 is 14 amino acids. From germline, CDR1 is MNHEY and CDR2 SMNVEV (reference sequence). Trimming took 3 bases from V and 3 from J, leaving 8 bases between them. CDR3 region: CASSFSQDTGELFF. The CDR3 coding sequence is TGTGCCAGCAGTTTTAGCCAAGACACCGGGGAGCTGTTTTTT.

This clonotype was detected ten times or more. The chain combines TRBV12-3 or TRBV12-4 with TRBJ2-3; weak D call: TRBD2 (5 bases). CDR3 size: 12 residues. With 8 bases removed from V and 3 bases from J, the gap between germline ends came to 9 bases. The CDR3 nucleotides read TGTGCCAGCGGAGAGGGAACAGATACGCAGTATTTT. Protein product: CASGEGTDTQYF.

This clonotype has a count of ten or more. The gene calls are TRBV27 and TRBJ2-7, with D perhaps TRBD1 (6 bases). Germline lookup yields CDR1 MNHEY and CDR2 SMNVEV (reference sequence). V was clipped by 7 bases and J by 1 base, with 11 bases between them. The CDR3 runs 13 residues. CDR3 protein: CASTLTGSYEQYF. The CDR3 DNA follows: TGTGCCAGCACTTTGACAGGATCCTACGAGCAGTACTTC.

Many counts were recorded for this clonotype. V usage is TRBV27 and J usage is TRBJ2-3, with TRBD2 matching over 8 bases. The V segment lost 6 bases and the J segment 6 bases; nucleotides outside the gene matches: 8. This CDR3 is built from 14 residues. The V gene's germline CDR1 is MNHEY and CDR2 SMNVEV (reference sequence). CDR3 protein: CASSGLAAFDTQYF. Here the CDR3 DNA reads TGTGCCAGCAGCGGACTAGCCGCCTTTGATACGCAGTATTTT.